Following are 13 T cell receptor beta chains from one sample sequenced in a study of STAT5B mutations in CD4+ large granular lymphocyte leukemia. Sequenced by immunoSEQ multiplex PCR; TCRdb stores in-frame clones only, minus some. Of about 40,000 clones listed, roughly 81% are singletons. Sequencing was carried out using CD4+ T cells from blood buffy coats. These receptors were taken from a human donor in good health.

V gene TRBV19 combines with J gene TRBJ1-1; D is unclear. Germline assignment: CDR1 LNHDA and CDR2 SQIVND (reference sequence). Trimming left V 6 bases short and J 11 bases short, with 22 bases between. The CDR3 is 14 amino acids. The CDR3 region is CASSAWPMTRGAFF. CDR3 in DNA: TGTGCCAGTAGCGCCTGGCCTATGACGCGAGGGGCTTTCTTT.

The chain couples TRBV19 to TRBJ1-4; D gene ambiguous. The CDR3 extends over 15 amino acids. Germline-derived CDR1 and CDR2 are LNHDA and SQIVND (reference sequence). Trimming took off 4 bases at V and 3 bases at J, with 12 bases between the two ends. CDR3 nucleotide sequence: TGTGCCAGTAGTACCTCGCCAGGAGCTAATGAAAAACTGTTTTTT. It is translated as CASSTSPGANEKLFF.

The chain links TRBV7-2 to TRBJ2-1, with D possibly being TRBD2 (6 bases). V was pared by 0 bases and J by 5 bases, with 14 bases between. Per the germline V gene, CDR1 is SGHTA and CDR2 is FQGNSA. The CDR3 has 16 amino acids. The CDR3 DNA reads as TGTGCCAGCAGCTTAGCTGTAGGAGGGCTAGACAATGAGCAGTTCTTC. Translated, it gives CASSLAVGGLDNEQFF.

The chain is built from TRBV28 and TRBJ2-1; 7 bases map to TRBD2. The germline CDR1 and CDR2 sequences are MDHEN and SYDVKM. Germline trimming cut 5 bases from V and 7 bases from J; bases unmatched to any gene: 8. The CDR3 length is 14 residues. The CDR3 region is CASSPGGTGNEQFF. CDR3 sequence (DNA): TGTGCCAGCAGTCCGGGGGGTACGGGAAATGAGCAGTTCTTC.

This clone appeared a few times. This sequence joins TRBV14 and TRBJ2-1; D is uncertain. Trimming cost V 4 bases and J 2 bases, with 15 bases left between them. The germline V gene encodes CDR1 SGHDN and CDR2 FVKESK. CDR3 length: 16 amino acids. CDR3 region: CASSPLSGSPYNEQFF. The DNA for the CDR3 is TGTGCCAGCAGCCCCCTGTCTGGAAGTCCCTACAATGAGCAGTTCTTC.

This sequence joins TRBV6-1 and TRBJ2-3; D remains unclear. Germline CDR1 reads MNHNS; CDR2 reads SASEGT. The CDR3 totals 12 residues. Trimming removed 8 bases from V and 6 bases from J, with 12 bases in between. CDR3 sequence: CASAVAEDTQYF. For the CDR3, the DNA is TGTGCCAGCGCCGTTGCAGAGGATACGCAGTATTTT.

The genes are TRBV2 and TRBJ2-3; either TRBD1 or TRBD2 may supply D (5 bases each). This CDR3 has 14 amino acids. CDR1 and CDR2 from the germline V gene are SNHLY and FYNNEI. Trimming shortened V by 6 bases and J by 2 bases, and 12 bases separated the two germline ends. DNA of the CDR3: TGTGCCAGCAGGGCCGGGACGGTCACAGATACGCAGTATTTT. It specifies CASRAGTVTDTQYF. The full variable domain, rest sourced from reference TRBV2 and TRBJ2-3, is EPEVTQTPSHQVTQMGQEVILRCVPISNHLYFYWYRQILGQKVEFLVSFYNNEISEKSEIFDDQFSVERPDGSNFTLKIRSTKLEDSAMYFCASRAGTVTDTQYFGPGTRLTVL.

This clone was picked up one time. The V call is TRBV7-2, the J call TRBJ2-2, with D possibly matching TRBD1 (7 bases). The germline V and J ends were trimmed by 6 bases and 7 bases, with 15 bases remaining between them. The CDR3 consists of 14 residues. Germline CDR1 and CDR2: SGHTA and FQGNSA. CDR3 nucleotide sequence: TGTGCCAGCAGTATCGGCGGGACAGTCGGGGAGCTGTTTTTT. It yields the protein CASSIGGTVGELFF.

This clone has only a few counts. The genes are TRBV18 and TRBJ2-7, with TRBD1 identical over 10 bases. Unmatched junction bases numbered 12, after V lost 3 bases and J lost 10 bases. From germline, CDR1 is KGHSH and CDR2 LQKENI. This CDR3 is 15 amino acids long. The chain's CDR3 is CASSPGIGTGEGQYF. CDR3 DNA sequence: TGTGCCAGCTCACCCGGGATCGGGACAGGGGAAGGCCAGTACTTC. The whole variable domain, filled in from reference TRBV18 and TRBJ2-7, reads NAGVMQNPRHLVRRRGQEARLRCSPMKGHSHVYWYRQLPEEGLKFMVYLQKENIIDESGMPKERFSAEFPKEGPSILRIQQVVRGDSAAYFCASSPGIGTGEGQYFGPGTRLTVT.

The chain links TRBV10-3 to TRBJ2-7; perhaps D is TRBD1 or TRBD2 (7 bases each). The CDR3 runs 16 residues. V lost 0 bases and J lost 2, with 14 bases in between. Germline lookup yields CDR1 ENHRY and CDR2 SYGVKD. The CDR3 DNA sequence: TGTGCCATCAGTGAGTCTACGGCAGGGGGGGCCTACGAGCAGTACTTC. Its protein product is CAISESTAGGAYEQYF.

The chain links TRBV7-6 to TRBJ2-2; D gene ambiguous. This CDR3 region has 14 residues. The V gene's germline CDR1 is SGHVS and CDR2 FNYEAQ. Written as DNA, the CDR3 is TGTGCACCCCAATCAGAGTTCCACACCGGGGAGCTGTTTTTT. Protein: CAPQSEFHTGELFF.

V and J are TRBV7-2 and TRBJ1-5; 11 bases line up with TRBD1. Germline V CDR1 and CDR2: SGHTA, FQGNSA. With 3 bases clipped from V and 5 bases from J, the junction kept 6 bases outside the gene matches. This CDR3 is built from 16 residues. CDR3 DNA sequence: TGTGCCAGCAGCTTGGTGGGACAGGGGGAATATCAGCCCCAGCATTTT. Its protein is CASSLVGQGEYQPQHF.

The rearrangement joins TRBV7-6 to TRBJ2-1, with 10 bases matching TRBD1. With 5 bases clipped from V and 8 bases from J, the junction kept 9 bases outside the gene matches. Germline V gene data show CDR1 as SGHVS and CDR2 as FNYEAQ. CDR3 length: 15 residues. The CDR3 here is CASSRAGTGAHEQFF. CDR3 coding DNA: TGTGCCAGCAGCCGGGCCGGGACAGGGGCCCATGAGCAGTTCTTC. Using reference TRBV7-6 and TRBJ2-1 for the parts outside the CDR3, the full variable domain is GAGVSQSPRYKVTKRGQDVALRCDPISGHVSLYWYRQALGQGPEFLTYFNYEAQQDKSGLPNDRFSAERPEGSISTLTIQRTEQRDSAMYRCASSRAGTGAHEQFFGPGTRLTVL.